This is a list of T cell receptor beta chains from one sample in a study of blood T cell repertoires in COVID-19. The method was immunoSEQ multiplex PCR; TCRdb's version includes in-frame clones alone and lacks a portion of them. The sample has about 200,000 clones, 88% seen once. Source material: peripheral blood. Every receptor here comes from a man in his fifties or sixties with COVID-19, enrolled during active disease. Both conserved end residues are part of each CDR3. The D gene is left open where the match is weak. Rows give clone size only sometimes, using once, few, many, or a class for an expanded clone.

D,V,J,size,DNA,CDR3
-,TRBV28,TRBJ1-5,-,TGTGCCAGCAGTTTATCTACAGGAAGCAATCAGCCCCAGCATTTT,CASSLSTGSNQPQHF
-,TRBV5-1,TRBJ2-5,-,TGCGCCAGCAGCGTAAATACAGGGTTAGAGACCCAGTACTTC,CASSVNTGLETQYF
-,TRBV9,TRBJ2-5,-,TGTGCCAGCAGCGTAGGCGGTTACCAAGAGACCCAGTACTTC,CASSVGGYQETQYF
-,TRBV6-6,TRBJ2-7,-,TGTGCCAGCAGCTGGGACTTAAGCGGAGGTATGGAAAGTGCCCCCAGCTCCTACGAGCAGTACTTC,CASSWDLSGGMESAPSSYEQYF
TRBD1,TRBV4-1,TRBJ2-2,-,TGCGCCAGCAGCCAACAGGACAGGGGAAGAGGCGGGGAGCTGTTTTTT,CASSQQDRGRGGELFF
-,TRBV3-1/TRBV3-2,TRBJ1-2,-,TGTGCCAGCAGAACACAGGGCCACTATGGCTACACCTTC,CASRTQGHYGYTF
-,TRBV18,TRBJ1-4,-,TGTGCCAGCTCACCCGATAGGAGCGCAACTAATGAAAAACTGTTTTTT,CASSPDRSATNEKLFF
-,TRBV6-6,TRBJ2-2,-,TGTGCCAGCAGCAGTAAGGGCGGGGACACCGGGGAGCTGTTTTTT,CASSSKGGDTGELFF
-,TRBV27,TRBJ2-1,-,TGTGCCAGCAGCTACACCGGGGGACTCAATGAGCAGTTCTTC,CASSYTGGLNEQFF
TRBD2,TRBV19,TRBJ2-7,-,TGTGCCAGTACCCCGGGACTAGCGTCCTACGAGCAGTACTTC,CASTPGLASYEQYF
-,TRBV2,TRBJ1-1,-,TGTGCCAGCAGTTCAGGGAGGATGAACACTGAAGCTTTCTTT,CASSSGRMNTEAFF
TRBD1,TRBV5-4,TRBJ2-5,-,TGTGCCAGTCGACAGGGGGGATCATGGGAGACCCAGTACTTC,CASRQGGSWETQYF
TRBD2,TRBV4-2,TRBJ2-1,-,TGTGCCAGCAGCCAAGTAGGGCCGGGGGGGTACAATGAGCAGTTCTTC,CASSQVGPGGYNEQFF
TRBD1,TRBV28,TRBJ2-7,-,TGTGCCAGCAGTTCCCCGGGACAGGGGGCCGGCTACGAGCAGTACTTC,CASSSPGQGAGYEQYF
-,TRBV2,TRBJ2-3,-,TGTGCCAGCAGTGAAGCGCCTAGCCGGGATACGCAGTATTTT,CASSEAPSRDTQYF
TRBD2,TRBV5-4,TRBJ2-3,-,TGTGCCAGCAGCTCTGGGACTAGCGGGGTGGGCACAGATACGCAGTATTTT,CASSSGTSGVGTDTQYF
-,TRBV5-1,TRBJ2-5,-,TGCGCCAGCAGCAGACTAGATCTACTTGAGACCCAGTACTTC,CASSRLDLLETQYF
-,TRBV6-5,TRBJ1-1,once,TGTGCCAGCAGTCTCGGACATCCAAGGAACACTGAAGCTTTCTTT,CASSLGHPRNTEAFF
TRBD2,TRBV18,TRBJ2-7,-,TGTGCCAGCTCACCACGCCGAGATAGCGGGAGATCCGAGCAGTACTTC,CASSPRRDSGRSEQYF
TRBD1,TRBV2,TRBJ1-1,-,TGTGCCAGCAGTTTTCGACAGGGTCGGACTGAAGCTTTCTTT,CASSFRQGRTEAFF
TRBD2,TRBV2,TRBJ2-5,-,TGTGCCAGCAGTGATTCACTAGCGGGAGGGTCCCAAGAGACCCAGTACTTC,CASSDSLAGGSQETQYF
-,TRBV12-3/TRBV12-4,TRBJ1-1,-,TGTGCCAGCAGCGGAATGAGGGACACTGAAGCTTTCTTT,CASSGMRDTEAFF
TRBD2,TRBV2,TRBJ2-1,-,TGTGCCAGCATCTGGACTAGCGAACACAATGAGCAGTTCTTC,CASIWTSEHNEQFF
TRBD1,TRBV3-1/TRBV3-2,TRBJ1-4,few,TGTGCCAGCAGCCAAACGACAGGGGTAAATGAAAAACTGTTTTTT,CASSQTTGVNEKLFF
-,TRBV6-1,TRBJ1-2,-,TGTGCCAGCAGTGAAATCGGCAGGGGCATTGCGAACTATGGCTACACCTTC,CASSEIGRGIANYGYTF
-,TRBV11-2,TRBJ2-7,-,TGTGCCAGCAGCTTAGCGACCGGGACTTCAGACTACGAGCAGTACTTC,CASSLATGTSDYEQYF
TRBD1,TRBV27,TRBJ2-7,-,TGTGCCAGCAGTTTTGGGACAGGGGGCGCGCAGTACTTC,CASSFGTGGAQYF
-,TRBV7-9,TRBJ2-1,-,TGTGCCAGCAGCCCGTTACTCCGGGCTCCGGGGAATGAGCAGTTCTTC,CASSPLLRAPGNEQFF
TRBD1,TRBV18,TRBJ1-4,few,TGTGCCAGCTCGGACAGGGTTGGAACTAATGAAAAACTGTTTTTT,CASSDRVGTNEKLFF
-,TRBV6-5,TRBJ1-2,-,TGTGCCAGCAGGGGGATCGGACTAACCTATGGCTACACCTTC,CASRGIGLTYGYTF
-,TRBV2,TRBJ2-6,-,TGTGCCAGCAGTGGAGGCTTCGGGGGTGCCGGGGCCAACGTCCTGACTTTC,CASSGGFGGAGANVLTF
-,TRBV5-4,TRBJ1-4,-,TGTGCCAGCAGCTTGGGACAGCGAAATGAAAAACTGTTTTTT,CASSLGQRNEKLFF
-,TRBV21-1,TRBJ2-1,-,TGTGCCAGCAGCAAGGGCGCGAGCAGGGGAGCGCTAATGGAACAGTTCTTC,CASSKGASRGALMEQFF
TRBD1,TRBV7-9,TRBJ2-3,-,TGTGCCAGCACCGCTCAGACAGGGGCAGATACGCAGTATTTT,CASTAQTGADTQYF
TRBD2,TRBV7-3,TRBJ2-7,-,TGTGCCAGCAGCTTCGGGGGCGGGAGGGCTATCGGCGAGCAGTACTTC,CASSFGGGRAIGEQYF
TRBD1,TRBV2,TRBJ1-5,-,TGTGCCAGCAGGATGGGACAGTCAAATCAGCCCCAGCATTTT,CASRMGQSNQPQHF
TRBD1,TRBV6-1,TRBJ2-5,-,TGTGCCAGCAGTGAAATGGGACAGGGGAAAGGGACCCAGTACTTC,CASSEMGQGKGTQYF
TRBD1,TRBV18,TRBJ1-4,-,TGTGCCAGCTCACCAGCCGGGACAGAGGCTGAAAAACTGTTTTTT,CASSPAGTEAEKLFF
TRBD1,TRBV5-1,TRBJ2-1,-,TGCGCCAGCAGCCTCTCGACAGGGGTTGCCTACAATGAGCAGTTCTTC,CASSLSTGVAYNEQFF
-,TRBV5-4,TRBJ2-5,-,TGTGCCAGCAGCTCTCAGGGGAACCAAGAGACCCAGTACTTC,CASSSQGNQETQYF
-,TRBV9,TRBJ2-1,-,TGTGCCAGCAGCGTAGTCCCCCAGCGGGTTTACAATGAGCAGTTCTTC,CASSVVPQRVYNEQFF
TRBD1,TRBV11-2,TRBJ1-5,-,TGTGCCAGCAGCCCTAGGACAGGTAGCAATCAGCCCCAGCATTTT,CASSPRTGSNQPQHF
-,TRBV10-3,TRBJ2-5,-,TGTGCCATCAGTGTCGGTCACCCGGAAGAGACCCAGTACTTC,CAISVGHPEETQYF
TRBD2,TRBV11-2,TRBJ2-7,-,TGTGCCAGCAGCCGGGGGGGGACGGGGACCTCCTACGAGCAGTACTTC,CASSRGGTGTSYEQYF
TRBD1,TRBV2,TRBJ1-4,-,TGTGCCAGCAGTGAGACAGGGACTAATGAAAAACTGTTTTTT,CASSETGTNEKLFF
-,TRBV9,TRBJ2-1,once,TGTGCCAGCAGCGTACCTAGCTGGGGAAATGAGCAGTTCTTC,CASSVPSWGNEQFF
-,TRBV9,TRBJ1-2,-,TGTGCCAGCAGCGCAGGCACGTCTAACTATGGCTACACCTTC,CASSAGTSNYGYTF
-,TRBV11-2,TRBJ2-1,-,TGTGCCAGCAGCTCGAGGGTGGATGAGCAGTTCTTC,CASSSRVDEQFF
-,TRBV7-2,TRBJ2-7,-,TGTGCCAGCAGCTTAGACTTCTTCGAGCAGTACTTC,CASSLDFFEQYF
TRBD2,TRBV4-1,TRBJ2-7,-,TGCGCCAGCAGCTCCACTAGGACAGCGGGAGGGGAATCCTACGAGCAGTACTTC,CASSSTRTAGGESYEQYF